This TCR beta chain was captured by sequencing in a study of blood T cell repertoires in COVID-19. Whole-study context: Samples taken during acute and convalescent COVID-19 were collected in the United States, Italy and Spain.

Clones were sequenced by immunoSEQ multiplex PCR, and TCRdb holds only the in-frame ones, with some missing. This table holds fewer than 250,000 clones, around 87% found once. The CDR3 has 15 amino acids. The V segment lost 0 bases and the J segment 5 bases; nucleotides outside the gene matches: 6. Looked up from germline, CDR1 is SGHNT and CDR2 is YYREEE (reference sequence). Sequenced: peripheral blood. The V and J genes are TRBV5-4 and TRBJ1-1; the match to TRBD1 covers 8 bases. This clonotype was sampled from a man aged 55-75 years with acute or convalescent COVID-19. The CDR3 DNA reads as TGTGCCAGCAGCTTGGGAGGGACAGGTGGAACTGAAGCTTTCTTT. Protein sequence: CASSLGGTGGTEAFF.